This TCR beta chain was sequenced in a study of graft-versus-host responses after intestinal transplantation. Study as a whole: Each recipient received anti-thymocyte globulin induction, then tacrolimus and steroids for about three years. Regarding the study as a whole: Analysis identified GvH clones in recipient marrow, with some appearing first in ileum or blood. Individuals who had graft-donor T cell macrochimerism had allografts that showed high graft-versus-host to host-versus-graft clonal ratios.

With respect to this clone: The target antigen is unknown.

Method: immunoSEQ multiplex PCR; TCRdb's copy keeps in-frame clones and lacks some. Among some 70,000 clones listed, roughly 89% were seen once. This CDR3 is built from 15 residues. The V gene's germline CDR1 is MNHNS and CDR2 SASEGT. V shed 8 bases and J 7 bases; nucleotides not matched to a gene: 9. Bone marrow after transplant came from the posterior iliac crest or elsewhere. This sequence originates from a human patient who received an intestinal transplant, so some T cells may come from the graft donor. This chain joins TRBV6-1 and TRBJ2-2, with 11 bases aligning to TRBD2. The sequenced sample was bone marrow, obtained around 720 days after intestinal transplantation. This CDR3 is CASGGLAGGDGELFF. The CDR3 DNA sequence: TGTGCCAGCGGTGGGCTAGCGGGGGGTGACGGGGAGCTGTTTTTT.